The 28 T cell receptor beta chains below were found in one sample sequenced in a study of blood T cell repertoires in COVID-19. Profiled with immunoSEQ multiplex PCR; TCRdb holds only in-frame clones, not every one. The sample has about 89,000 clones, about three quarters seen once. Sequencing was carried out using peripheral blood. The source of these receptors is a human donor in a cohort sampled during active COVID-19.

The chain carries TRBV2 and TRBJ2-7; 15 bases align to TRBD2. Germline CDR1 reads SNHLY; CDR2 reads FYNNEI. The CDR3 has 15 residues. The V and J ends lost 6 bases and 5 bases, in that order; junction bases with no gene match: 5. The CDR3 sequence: CASSGTSGRFHEQYF. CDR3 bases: TGTGCCAGCAGCGGGACTAGCGGGAGGTTTCACGAGCAGTACTTC.

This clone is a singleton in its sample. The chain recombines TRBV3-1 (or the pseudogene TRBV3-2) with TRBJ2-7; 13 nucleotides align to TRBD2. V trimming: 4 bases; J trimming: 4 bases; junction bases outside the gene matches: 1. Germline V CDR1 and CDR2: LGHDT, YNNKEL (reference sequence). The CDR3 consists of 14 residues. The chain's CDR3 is CASSRGLAGYEQYF. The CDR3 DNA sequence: TGTGCCAGCAGCCGGGGACTAGCGGGGTACGAGCAGTACTTC.

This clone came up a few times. The CDR3 DNA reads as TGCGCCAGCAGCCCATCAGGGCAGGGAAACACCATATATTTT. Translation gives CASSPSGQGNTIYF. V usage is TRBV5-1 and J usage is TRBJ1-3; D possibly corresponds to TRBD1 (5 bases). V shed 4 bases and J shed 4 bases, with 12 bases lying between them. This CDR3 spans 14 amino acids. Germline V CDR1 and CDR2: SGHRS, YFSETQ.

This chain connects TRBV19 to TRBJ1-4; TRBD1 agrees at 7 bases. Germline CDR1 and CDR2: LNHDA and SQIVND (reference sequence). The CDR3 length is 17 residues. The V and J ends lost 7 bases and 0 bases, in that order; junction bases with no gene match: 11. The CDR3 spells CASNVWGRGATNEKLFF. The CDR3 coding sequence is TGTGCCAGTAACGTCTGGGGCAGGGGGGCAACTAATGAAAAACTGTTTTTT.

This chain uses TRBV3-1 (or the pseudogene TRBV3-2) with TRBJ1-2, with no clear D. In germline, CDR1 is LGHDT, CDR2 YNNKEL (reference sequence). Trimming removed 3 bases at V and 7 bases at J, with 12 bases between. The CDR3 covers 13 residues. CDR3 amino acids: CASSQGRFGGYTF. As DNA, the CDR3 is TGTGCCAGCAGCCAGGGCAGGTTTGGTGGCTACACCTTC.

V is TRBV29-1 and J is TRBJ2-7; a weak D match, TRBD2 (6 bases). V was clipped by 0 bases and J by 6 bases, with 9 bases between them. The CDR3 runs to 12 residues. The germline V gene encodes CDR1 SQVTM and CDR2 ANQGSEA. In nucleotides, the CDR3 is TGCAGCGTTGAAGATCCGGGGGTCGAGCAGTACTTC. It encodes CSVEDPGVEQYF.

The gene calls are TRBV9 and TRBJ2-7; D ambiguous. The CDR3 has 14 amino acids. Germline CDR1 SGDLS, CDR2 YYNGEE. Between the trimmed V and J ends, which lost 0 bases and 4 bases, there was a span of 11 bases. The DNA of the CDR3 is TGTGCCAGCAGCGTAGGAGCGAATCCTTACGAGCAGTACTTC. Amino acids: CASSVGANPYEQYF.

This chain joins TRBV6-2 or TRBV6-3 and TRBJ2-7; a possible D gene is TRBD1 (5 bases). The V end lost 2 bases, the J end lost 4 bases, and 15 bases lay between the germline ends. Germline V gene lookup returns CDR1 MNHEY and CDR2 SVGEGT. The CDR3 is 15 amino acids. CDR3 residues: CASSYVRRGRYEQYF. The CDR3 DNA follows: TGTGCCAGCAGTTACGTTCGTAGGGGTCGGTACGAGCAGTACTTC.

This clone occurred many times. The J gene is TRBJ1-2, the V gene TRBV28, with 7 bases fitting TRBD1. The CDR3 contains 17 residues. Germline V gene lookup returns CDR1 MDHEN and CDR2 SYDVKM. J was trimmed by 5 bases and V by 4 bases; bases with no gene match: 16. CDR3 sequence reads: CASSYRFADRQIYGYTF. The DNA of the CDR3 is TGTGCCAGCAGTTATAGATTTGCGGACAGGCAAATTTATGGCTACACCTTC.

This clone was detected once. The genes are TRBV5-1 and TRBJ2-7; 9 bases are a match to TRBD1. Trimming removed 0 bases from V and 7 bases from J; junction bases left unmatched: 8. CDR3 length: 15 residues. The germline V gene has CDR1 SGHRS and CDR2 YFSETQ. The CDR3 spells CASSLGSTGGGEQYF. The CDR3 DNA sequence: TGCGCCAGCAGCTTGGGCTCCACAGGGGGCGGGGAGCAGTACTTC.

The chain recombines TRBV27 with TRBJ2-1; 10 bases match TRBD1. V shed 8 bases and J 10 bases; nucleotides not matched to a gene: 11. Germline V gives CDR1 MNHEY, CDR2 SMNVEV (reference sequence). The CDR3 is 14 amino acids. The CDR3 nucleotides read TGTGCCAGCGGAATCACCGGGACAGGGGACGAGCAGTTCTTC. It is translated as CASGITGTGDEQFF.

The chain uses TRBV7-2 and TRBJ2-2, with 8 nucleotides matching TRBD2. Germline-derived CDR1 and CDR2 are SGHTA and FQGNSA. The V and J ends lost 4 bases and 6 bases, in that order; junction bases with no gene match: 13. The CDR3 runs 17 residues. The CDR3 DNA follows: TGTGCCAGCAGCTCACGAAAGCCGGGACTAGGGGCCGGGGAGCTGTTTTTT. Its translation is CASSSRKPGLGAGELFF.

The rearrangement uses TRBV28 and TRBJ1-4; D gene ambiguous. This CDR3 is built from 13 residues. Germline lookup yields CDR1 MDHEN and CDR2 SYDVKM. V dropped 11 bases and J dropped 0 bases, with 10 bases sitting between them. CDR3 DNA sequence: TGTGCCTCAACGAGGGCAACTAATGAAAAACTGTTTTTT. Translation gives CASTRATNEKLFF.

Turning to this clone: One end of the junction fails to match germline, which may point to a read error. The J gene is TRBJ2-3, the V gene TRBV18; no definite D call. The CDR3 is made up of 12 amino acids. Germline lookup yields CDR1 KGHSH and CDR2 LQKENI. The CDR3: CASSESTDAQYF. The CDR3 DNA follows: TGTGCCAGCTCCGAATCAACAGATGCGCAGTATTTT. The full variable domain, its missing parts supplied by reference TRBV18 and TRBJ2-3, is NAGVMQNPRHLVRRRGQEARLRCSPMKGHSHVYWYRQLPEEGLKFMVYLQKENIIDESGMPKERFSAEFPKEGPSILRIQQVVRGDSAAYFCASSESTDAQYFGPGTRLTVL.

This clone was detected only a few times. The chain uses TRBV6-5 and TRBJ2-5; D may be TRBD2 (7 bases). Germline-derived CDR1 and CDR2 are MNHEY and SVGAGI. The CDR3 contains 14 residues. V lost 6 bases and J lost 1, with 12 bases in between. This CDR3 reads CASSVGGAQETQYF. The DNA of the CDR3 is TGTGCCAGCAGCGTAGGGGGGGCCCAAGAGACCCAGTACTTC.

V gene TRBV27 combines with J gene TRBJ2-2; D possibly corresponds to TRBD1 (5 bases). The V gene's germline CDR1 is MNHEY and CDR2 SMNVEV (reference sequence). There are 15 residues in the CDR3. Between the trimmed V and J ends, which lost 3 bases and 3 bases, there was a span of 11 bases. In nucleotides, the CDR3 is TGTGCCAGCAGTTTTGGGCAGGGCGACACCGGGGAGCTGTTTTTT. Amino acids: CASSFGQGDTGELFF.

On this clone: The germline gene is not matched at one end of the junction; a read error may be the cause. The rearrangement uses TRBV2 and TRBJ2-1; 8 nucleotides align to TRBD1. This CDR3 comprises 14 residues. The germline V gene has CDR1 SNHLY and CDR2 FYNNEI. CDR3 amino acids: CASSTRTGYTEQFF. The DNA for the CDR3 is TGTGCCAGCAGTACACGGACAGGGTACACTGAGCAGTTCTTC.

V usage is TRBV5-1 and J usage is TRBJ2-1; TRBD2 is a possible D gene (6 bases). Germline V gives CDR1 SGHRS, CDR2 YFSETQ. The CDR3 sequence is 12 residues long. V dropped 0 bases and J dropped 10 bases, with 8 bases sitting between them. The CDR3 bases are TGCGCCAGCAGCTTGGACGCGGGAGAGCAGTTCTTC. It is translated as CASSLDAGEQFF.

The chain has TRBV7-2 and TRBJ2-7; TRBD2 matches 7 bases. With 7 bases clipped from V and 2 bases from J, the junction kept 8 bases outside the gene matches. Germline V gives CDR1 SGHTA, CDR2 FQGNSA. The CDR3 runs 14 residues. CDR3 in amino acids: CASTQGGSAYEQYF. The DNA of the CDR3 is TGTGCCAGCACCCAGGGCGGGAGTGCCTACGAGCAGTACTTC.

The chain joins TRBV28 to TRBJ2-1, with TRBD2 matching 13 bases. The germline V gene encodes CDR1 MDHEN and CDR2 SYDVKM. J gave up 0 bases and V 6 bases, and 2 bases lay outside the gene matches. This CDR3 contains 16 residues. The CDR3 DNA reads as TGTGCCAGCAGAAGGACTAGCGGGAGCTCCTACAATGAGCAGTTCTTC. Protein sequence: CASRRTSGSSYNEQFF.

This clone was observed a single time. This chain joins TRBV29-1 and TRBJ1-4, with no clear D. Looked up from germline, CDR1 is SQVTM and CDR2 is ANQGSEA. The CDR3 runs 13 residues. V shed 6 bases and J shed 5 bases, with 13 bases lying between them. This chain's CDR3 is CSVKQTLNEKLFF. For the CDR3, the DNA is TGCAGCGTAAAACAGACCTTGAATGAAAAACTGTTTTTT.

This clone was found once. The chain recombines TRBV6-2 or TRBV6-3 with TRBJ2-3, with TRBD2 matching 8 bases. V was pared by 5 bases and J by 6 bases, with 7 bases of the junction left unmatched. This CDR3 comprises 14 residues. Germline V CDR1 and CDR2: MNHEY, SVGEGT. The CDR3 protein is CASSQRAGADTQYF. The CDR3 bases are TGTGCCAGCAGTCAAAGAGCGGGAGCGGATACGCAGTATTTT.

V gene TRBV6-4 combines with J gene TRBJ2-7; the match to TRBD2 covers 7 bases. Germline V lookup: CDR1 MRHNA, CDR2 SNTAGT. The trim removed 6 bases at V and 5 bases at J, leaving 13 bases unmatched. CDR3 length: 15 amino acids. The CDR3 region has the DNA TGTGCCAGCAGCCCTAGCGGCCTGGGAGAGAACGAGCAGTACTTC. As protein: CASSPSGLGENEQYF.

The chain's CDR3 is CASSRLAGGVNEQFF. CDR3 coding DNA: TGTGCCAGCAGTCGACTAGCGGGAGGGGTCAATGAGCAGTTCTTC. V and J are TRBV2 and TRBJ2-1, with 14 positions matching TRBD2. V shed 5 bases and J 6 bases; nucleotides not matched to a gene: 3. CDR3 length equals 15 residues. Germline V gene data show CDR1 as SNHLY and CDR2 as FYNNEI. Filled out from reference TRBV2 and TRBJ2-1, the complete variable domain reads EPEVTQTPSHQVTQMGQEVILRCVPISNHLYFYWYRQILGQKVEFLVSFYNNEISEKSEIFDDQFSVERPDGSNFTLKIRSTKLEDSAMYFCASSRLAGGVNEQFFGPGTRLTVL.

The chain's CDR3 is CASSLGASGSSYEQYF. As DNA, the CDR3 is TGTGCCAGCAGCTTAGGGGCTAGCGGATCCTCCTACGAGCAGTACTTC. The chain couples TRBV7-6 to TRBJ2-7; 7 nucleotides agree with TRBD2. Trimming took 1 base from V and 0 from J; bases not matched to a gene: 6. The CDR3 has 16 amino acids. CDR1 SGHVS and CDR2 FNYEAQ come from the germline V gene.

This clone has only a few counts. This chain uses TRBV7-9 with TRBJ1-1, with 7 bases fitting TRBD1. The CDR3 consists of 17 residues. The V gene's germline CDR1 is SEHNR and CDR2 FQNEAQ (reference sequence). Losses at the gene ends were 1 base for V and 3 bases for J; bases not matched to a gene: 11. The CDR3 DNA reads TGTGCCAGCAGCTTAGGTCCGGGACAGCACAAGGACACTGAAGCTTTCTTT. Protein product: CASSLGPGQHKDTEAFF.

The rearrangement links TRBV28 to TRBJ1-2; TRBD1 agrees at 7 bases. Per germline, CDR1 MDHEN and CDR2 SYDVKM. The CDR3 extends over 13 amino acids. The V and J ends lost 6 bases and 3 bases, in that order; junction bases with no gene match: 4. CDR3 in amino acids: CASSTTGDYGYTF. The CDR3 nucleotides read TGTGCCAGCAGCACTACAGGGGACTATGGCTACACCTTC.

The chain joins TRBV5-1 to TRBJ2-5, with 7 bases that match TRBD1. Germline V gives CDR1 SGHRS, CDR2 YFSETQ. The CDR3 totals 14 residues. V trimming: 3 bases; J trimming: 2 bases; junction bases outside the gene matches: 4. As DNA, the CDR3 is TGCGCCAGCAGCTGGACAGGTCGACAAGAGACCCAGTACTTC. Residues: CASSWTGRQETQYF.